This paragraph covers one T cell receptor (beta chain) sequence. Germline-derived CDR1 and CDR2 are LGHNA and YNFKEQ. The length of the CDR3 is 14 residues. V lost 4 bases to trimming and J lost 4 bases, with 13 bases between them. Primed by a sample-barcoded 5' primer and a J-beta primer mix, a second PCR proceeded for about 7 to 11 cycles. TCRdb passed the 5' RACE reads through MiXCR, listing each CDR3 protein once. The data hold roughly 1.4 million distinct CDR3 sequences, with approximately 63% observed a single time. The sample belongs to a study of blood T cells in healthy people across ages. The sequence was obtained from a man aged 18 to 29 in good health. This chain joins TRBV4-2 and TRBJ1-2; D is possibly TRBD1 (5 bases). The source material was blood. The CDR3 nucleotides are TGTGCCAGCAGCCTAGGGACTTCTATCTATGGCTACACCTTC. Protein: CASSLGTSIYGYTF.